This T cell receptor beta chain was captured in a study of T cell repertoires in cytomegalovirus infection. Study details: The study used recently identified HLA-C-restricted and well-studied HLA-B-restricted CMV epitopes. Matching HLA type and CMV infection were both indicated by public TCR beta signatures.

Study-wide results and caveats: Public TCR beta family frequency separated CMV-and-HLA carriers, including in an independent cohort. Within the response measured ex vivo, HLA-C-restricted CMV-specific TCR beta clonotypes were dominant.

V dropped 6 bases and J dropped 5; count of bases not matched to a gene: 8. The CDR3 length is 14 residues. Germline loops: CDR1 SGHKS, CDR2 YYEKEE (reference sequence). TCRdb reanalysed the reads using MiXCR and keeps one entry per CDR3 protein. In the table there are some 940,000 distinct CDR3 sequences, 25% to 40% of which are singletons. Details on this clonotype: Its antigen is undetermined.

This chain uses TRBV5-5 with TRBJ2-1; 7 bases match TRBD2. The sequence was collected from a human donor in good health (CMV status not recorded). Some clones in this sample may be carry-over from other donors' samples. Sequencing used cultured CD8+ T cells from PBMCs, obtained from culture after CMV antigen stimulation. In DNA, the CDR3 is TGTGCCAGCACGGTCCTCCGGGAGGACAATGAGCAGTTCTTC. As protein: CASTVLREDNEQFF.